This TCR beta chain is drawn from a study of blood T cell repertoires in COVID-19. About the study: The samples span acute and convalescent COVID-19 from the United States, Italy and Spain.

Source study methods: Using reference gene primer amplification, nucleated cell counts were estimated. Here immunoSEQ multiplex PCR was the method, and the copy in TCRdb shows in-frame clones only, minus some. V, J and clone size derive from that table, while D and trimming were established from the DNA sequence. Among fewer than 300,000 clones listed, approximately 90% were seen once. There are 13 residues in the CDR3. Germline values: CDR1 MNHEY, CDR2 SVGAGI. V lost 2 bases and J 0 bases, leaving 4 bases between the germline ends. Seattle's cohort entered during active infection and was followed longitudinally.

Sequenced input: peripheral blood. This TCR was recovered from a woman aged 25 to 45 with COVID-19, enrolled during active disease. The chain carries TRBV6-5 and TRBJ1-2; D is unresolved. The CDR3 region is CASSYGPNYGYTF. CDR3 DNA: TGTGCCAGCAGTTACGGGCCTAACTATGGCTACACCTTC.